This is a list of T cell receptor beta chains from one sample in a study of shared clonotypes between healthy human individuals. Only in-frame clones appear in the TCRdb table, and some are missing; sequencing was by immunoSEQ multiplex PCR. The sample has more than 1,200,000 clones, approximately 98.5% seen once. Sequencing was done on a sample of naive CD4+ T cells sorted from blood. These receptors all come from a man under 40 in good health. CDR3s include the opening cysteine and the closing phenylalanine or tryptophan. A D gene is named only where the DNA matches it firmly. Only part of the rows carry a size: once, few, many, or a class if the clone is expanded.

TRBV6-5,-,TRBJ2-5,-,CASSYARGRETQYF,TGTGCCAGCAGTTACGCAAGGGGCCGGGAGACCCAGTACTTC
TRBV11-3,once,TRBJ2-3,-,CASSFEGNTDTQYF,TGTGCCAGCAGCTTTGAGGGCAACACAGATACGCAGTATTTT
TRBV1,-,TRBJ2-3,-,CTSSQDVWGLGDTQYF,TGCACCAGCAGCCAAGATGTATGGGGGCTTGGAGATACGCAGTATTTT
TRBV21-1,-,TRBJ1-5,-,CASSKAPQPQHF,TGTGCCAGCAGCAAAGCGCCCCAGCCCCAGCATTTT
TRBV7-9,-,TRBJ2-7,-,CASSVLGGPYEQYF,TGTGCCAGCAGCGTGCTCGGGGGTCCCTACGAGCAGTACTTC
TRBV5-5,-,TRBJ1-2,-,CASSLEVVYGYTF,TGTGCCAGCAGCTTGGAGGTGGTCTATGGCTACACCTTC
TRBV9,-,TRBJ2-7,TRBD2,CASSVSAREDYEQYF,TGTGCCAGCAGCGTATCTGCGCGGGAGGATTACGAGCAGTACTTC
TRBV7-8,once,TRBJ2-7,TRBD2,CASSPGGAATYEQYF,TGTGCCAGCAGCCCGGGAGGGGCGGCCACCTACGAGCAGTACTTC
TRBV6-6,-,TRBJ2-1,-,CASAQGFNEQFF,TGTGCCAGCGCGCAGGGATTCAATGAGCAGTTCTTC
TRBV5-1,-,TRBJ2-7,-,CASRMDSYEQYF,TGCGCCAGCAGAATGGACAGCTACGAGCAGTACTTC
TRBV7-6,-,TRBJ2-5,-,CASSLAHLGRETQYF,TGTGCCAGCAGCTTAGCGCATTTGGGGAGAGAGACCCAGTACTTC
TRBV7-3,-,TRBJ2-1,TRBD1,CASSPGQALIYNEQFF,TGTGCCAGCAGCCCGGGACAGGCTCTGATCTACAATGAGCAGTTCTTC
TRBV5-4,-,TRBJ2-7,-,CASSLASSYEQYF,TGTGCCAGCAGCCTAGCGAGCTCCTACGAGCAGTACTTC
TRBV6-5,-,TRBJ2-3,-,CASSYKGGTDTQYF,TGTGCCAGCAGTTACAAGGGCGGAACAGATACGCAGTATTTT
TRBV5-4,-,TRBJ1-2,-,CASSLALYYGYTF,TGTGCCAGCAGCTTGGCCCTATACTATGGCTACACCTTC
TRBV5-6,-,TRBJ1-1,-,CASSPVGGRAFF,TGTGCCAGCAGCCCTGTGGGGGGCCGAGCTTTCTTT